This T cell receptor beta chain was obtained from a study of human T cells and chemical hapten exposure. In the original analysis: Sample TCR counts, which ranged from about 20,000 to 700,000, had a median of roughly 99,000. MiXCR, applied by TCRdb to the RACE reads, yields one record per CDR3 protein. The V and J calls and clone size come from TCRdb's table, not from the authors' own analysis. The table includes 190,000 or so distinct CDR3 sequences, roughly 30% detected once. Study results and limitations: It was expanded TCRs that formed significantly more large CDR3 similarity clusters than controls did.

This CDR3 has 14 residues. Germline V gene sequence: CDR1 MDHEN, CDR2 SYDVKM. Trimming shortened V by 3 bases and J by 7 bases, and 13 bases separated the two germline ends. Concerning this clonotype: Its antigen is still unknown.

Noted time point: pre-sensitization, week 0. As to treatment: therapeutic diphenylcyclopropenone sensitization with weekly scalp DPC. This receptor was taken from a woman in her 30s with alopecia areata. Some clones in this sample may be carry-over from other donors' samples. The sequences come from whole blood, collected in connection with sensitization to the hapten diphenylcyclopropenone (DPC). V is TRBV28 and J is TRBJ2-1; weak D call: TRBD1 (5 bases). The CDR3 protein is CASSFTGWRNEQFF. Here the CDR3 DNA reads TGTGCCAGCAGTTTCACAGGTTGGCGGAATGAGCAGTTCTTC.